The clone carrying this T cell receptor (beta chain) has more than one count but fewer than ten. The data derive from a study of OX40 agonist ivuxolimab in advanced cancers. Between the trimmed V and J ends, which lost 4 bases and 4 bases, there was a span of 22 bases. In germline, CDR1 is SEHNR, CDR2 FQNEAQ (reference sequence). The CDR3 has 17 amino acids. The repertoire was sequenced with immunoSEQ multiplex PCR; TCRdb's copy has only in-frame clones and lacks some. The data show about 50,000 clones, around nine tenths seen once. This specimen was CD4+ or CD8+ T cells sorted from blood, taken in a trial of the OX40 agonist ivuxolimab. The source of this sequence is an adult with an advanced solid tumor such as melanoma, head and neck, liver or kidney cancer. The gene calls are TRBV7-9 and TRBJ1-2, with a possible D match to TRBD1 (5 bases). CDR3 sequence (DNA): TGTGCCAGCAGCTCCCGGGACGGGCGTAGTGGGCTCTATGGCTACACCTTC. Amino acid sequence: CASSSRDGRSGLYGYTF. The whole variable domain, remainder taken from reference TRBV7-9 and TRBJ1-2, is DTGVSQNPRHKITKRGQNVTFRCDPISEHNRLYWYRQTLGQGPEFLTYFQNEAQLEKSRLLSDRFSAERPKGSFSTLEIQRTEQGDSAMYLCASSSRDGRSGLYGYTFGSGTRLTVV.